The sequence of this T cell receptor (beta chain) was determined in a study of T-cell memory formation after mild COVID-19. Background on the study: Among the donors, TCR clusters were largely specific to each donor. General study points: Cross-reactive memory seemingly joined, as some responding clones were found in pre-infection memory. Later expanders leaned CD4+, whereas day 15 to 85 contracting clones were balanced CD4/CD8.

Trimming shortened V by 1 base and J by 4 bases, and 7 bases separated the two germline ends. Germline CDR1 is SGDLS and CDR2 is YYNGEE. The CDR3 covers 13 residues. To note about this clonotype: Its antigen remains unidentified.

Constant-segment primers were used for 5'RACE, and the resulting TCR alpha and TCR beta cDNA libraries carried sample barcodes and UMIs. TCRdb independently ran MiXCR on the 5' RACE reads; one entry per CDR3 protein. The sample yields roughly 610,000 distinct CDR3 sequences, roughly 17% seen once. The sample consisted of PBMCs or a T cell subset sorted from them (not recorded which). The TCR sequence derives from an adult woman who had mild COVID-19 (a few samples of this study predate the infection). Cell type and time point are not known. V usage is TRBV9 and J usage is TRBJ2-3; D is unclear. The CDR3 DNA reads TGTGCCAGCAGCGTACAGATAGCAGATACGCAGTATTTT. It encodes CASSVQIADTQYF.